Reported below is one TCR beta chain. Combining iRepertoire HTBI primers with Arm-PCR of CDR3 regions, the authors built TCR beta libraries. TCRdb itself ran the multiplex PCR reads through MiXCR, one entry per CDR3 protein. Among a few hundred thousand distinct CDR3 sequences, approximately 23% were seen once, and the ten largest hold less than 30%. These data come from a study of regulatory T cells in long-lasting Graves disease. Time point here: persistent/refractory GD, antithyroid drugs over 5 years with positive TRAb. PBMC RNA served as the TCR library source. Diagnosing Graves' disease relied on the American Thyroid Association guidelines. This CDR3 comprises 14 residues. The V and J ends lost 6 bases and 0 bases respectively, with 10 bases between them. Looked up from germline, CDR1 is MDHEN and CDR2 is SYDVKM.

This receptor was identified in a woman aged 40 to 49 with Graves disease. The sequences come from peripheral blood mononuclear cells (PBMCs), collected when the disease was refractory, from a patient treated with antithyroid drugs. The V and J genes are TRBV28 and TRBJ2-3; D remains ambiguous. CDR3 in DNA: TGTGCCAGCAGGGTAGCCCCAAGCACAGATACGCAGTATTTT. It yields the protein CASRVAPSTDTQYF.